These 8 T cell receptor beta chains were all obtained from the same sample, sequenced in a study of T cells after yellow fever vaccination. Each CDR3 protein is one row after TCRdb ran MiXCR on the 5' RACE reads. This table has about 340,000 distinct CDR3 sequences, 8.5% to 9% appearing once. The sequenced sample was PBMCs, obtained on the day of the first yellow fever vaccination. Receptors originate from a man younger than 35 who received the YFV17D yellow fever vaccine.

This clonotype was detected many times. The chain combines TRBV4-3 with TRBJ2-5, with 8 positions matching TRBD2. V lost 1 base, J lost 6 bases, and 1 base stayed unmatched. The CDR3 covers 13 residues. Per germline, CDR1 LGHNA and CDR2 YSLEER. The CDR3 is CASSQGLAKTQYF. The CDR3 DNA reads as TGCGCCAGCAGCCAAGGACTAGCGAAGACCCAGTACTTC.

There are a few counts of this clonotype. V usage is TRBV12-3 or TRBV12-4 and J usage is TRBJ1-5; D is perhaps TRBD1 (5 bases). The CDR3 has 15 residues. V lost 5 bases and J lost 3, with 14 bases in between. The CDR3 nucleotides read TGTGCCAGCAGTAAGGGGTCCCTCTCCAATCAGCCCCAGCATTTT. Its translation: CASSKGSLSNQPQHF.

This sequence joins TRBV20-1 and TRBJ1-6, with D tentatively TRBD1 (5 bases). The germline V and J ends were trimmed by 2 bases and 10 bases, with 15 bases remaining between them. The germline V gene encodes CDR1 DFQATT and CDR2 SNEGSKA (reference sequence). The CDR3 totals 14 residues. CDR3 nucleotide sequence: TGCAGTGCTAGAAAGCAGGAGGGGAGCTCACCCCTCCACTTT. Residues: CSARKQEGSSPLHF.

This clonotype was counted only a few times. J is TRBJ2-3 and V is TRBV20-1, with TRBD2 identical over 8 bases. CDR1 DFQATT and CDR2 SNEGSKA come from the germline V gene (reference sequence). The CDR3 consists of 14 residues. J was trimmed by 6 bases and V by 6 bases; bases with no gene match: 11. DNA for the CDR3: TGCAGTGCCGTAACCGGGGGGGCGCAGGATACGCAGTATTTT. This translates into CSAVTGGAQDTQYF.

This clonotype was observed many times. The chain combines TRBV20-1 with TRBJ2-5, with 7 bases that match TRBD2. The germline gives CDR1 DFQATT, CDR2 SNEGSKA (reference sequence). The ends lost 0 bases at V and 5 bases at J; junction bases unmatched: 12. This CDR3 has 16 residues. The CDR3 DNA is TGCAGTGCTAGAGATCGGTCCCCGGCGGGGGACGAGACCCAGTACTTC. Its protein is CSARDRSPAGDETQYF.

The V and J genes are TRBV27 and TRBJ2-7; a possible D gene is TRBD2 (5 bases). In germline, CDR1 is MNHEY, CDR2 SMNVEV (reference sequence). The CDR3 consists of 12 residues. The ends were cut back, 3 bases at V and 7 bases at J, with 10 bases in the middle. CDR3 in amino acids: CASSFGSGEQYF. The CDR3, as DNA: TGTGCCAGCAGTTTCGGGTCGGGGGAGCAGTACTTC.

This clonotype has only a few counts. This chain links TRBV5-1 with TRBJ1-4; D is ambiguous. Trimming left V 5 bases short and J 4 bases short, with 12 bases between. The CDR3 runs to 14 residues. Germline lookup yields CDR1 SGHRS and CDR2 YFSETQ. The CDR3 DNA is TGCGCCAGCAGACTTTCGGCGAGTAATGAAAAACTGTTTTTT. It encodes CASRLSASNEKLFF.

The J gene is TRBJ1-2, the V gene TRBV6-1; D not resolved. The CDR3 is 16 residues long. CDR1 MNHNS and CDR2 SASEGT come from the germline V gene. Between the trimmed V and J ends, which lost 5 bases and 6 bases, there was a span of 22 bases. The CDR3 is CASSPNPRTELHGYTF. Written as DNA, the CDR3 is TGTGCCAGCAGTCCTAACCCCCGGACGGAACTCCATGGCTACACCTTC.